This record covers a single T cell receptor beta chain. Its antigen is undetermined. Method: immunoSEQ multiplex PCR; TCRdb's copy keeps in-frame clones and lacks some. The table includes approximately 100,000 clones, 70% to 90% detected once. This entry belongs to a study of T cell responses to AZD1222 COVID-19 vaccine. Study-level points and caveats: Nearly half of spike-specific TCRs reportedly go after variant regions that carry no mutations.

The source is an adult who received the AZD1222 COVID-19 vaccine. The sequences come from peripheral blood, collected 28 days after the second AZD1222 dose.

The CDR3 DNA follows: TGTGCCAGCAGCGTAGGTTGGGCAGGGGGAAACACTGAAGCTTTCTTT. Amino acid sequence: CASSVGWAGGNTEAFF. V gene TRBV9 combines with J gene TRBJ1-1, with 7 positions matching TRBD1. With 0 bases clipped from V and 2 bases from J, the junction kept 7 bases outside the gene matches. The CDR3 totals 16 residues. Germline CDR1 and CDR2: SGDLS and YYNGEE.